This T cell receptor (beta chain) was documented in a study of cytomegalovirus exposure and HLA in healthy donors. In germline, CDR1 is SEHNR, CDR2 FQNEAQ (reference sequence). V lost 3 bases to trimming and J lost 5 bases, with 11 bases between them. The CDR3 is 14 residues long. Generated by immunoSEQ multiplex PCR, the TCRdb table keeps only in-frame clones and is missing some. The sample carries 90,000 to 100,000 clones, approximately 90% recorded once. The origin of this receptor is a woman aged 30 to 39 in good health and CMV-seronegative. This chain connects TRBV7-9 to TRBJ2-1; D not resolved. Sequencing was carried out using PBMCs. For the CDR3, the DNA is TGTGCCAGCAGCTTTGAGGCACGACACAATGAGCAGTTCTTC. It translates to CASSFEARHNEQFF. Full variable domain (missing parts from reference TRBV7-9 and TRBJ2-1): DTGVSQNPRHKITKRGQNVTFRCDPISEHNRLYWYRQTLGQGPEFLTYFQNEAQLEKSRLLSDRFSAERPKGSFSTLEIQRTEQGDSAMYLCASSFEARHNEQFFGPGTRLTVL.